These 27 T cell receptor beta chains were all obtained from the same sample, sequenced in a study of identical twins. Each CDR3 protein is one row after TCRdb ran MiXCR on the 5' RACE reads. The sample contains fewer than 800,000 distinct CDR3 sequences, under 8.5% of which appear only once. The sample was also reused in another study, on yellow fever vaccine responses in identical twins.

The specimen sequenced was PBMCs. Receptor source: a woman aged 18-29 years in good health.

The CDR3 nucleotides are TGCAGCGGAGCCGGGACAGGGGTAACCGGGGAGCTGTTTTTT. Amino acids: CSGAGTGVTGELFF. The J gene is TRBJ2-2, the V gene TRBV29-1, with 10 bases identical to TRBD1. J lost 5 bases, V lost 7 bases, and 7 bases had no gene match. Per germline, CDR1 SQVTM and CDR2 ANQGSEA. This CDR3 has 14 amino acids.

The chain couples TRBV9 to TRBJ2-7; 9 bases map to TRBD2. This CDR3 has 15 amino acids. Germline V lookup: CDR1 SGDLS, CDR2 YYNGEE. V was clipped by 2 bases and J by 2 bases; unmatched bases: 5. The CDR3: CASSVGLAGTYEQYF. For the CDR3, the DNA is TGTGCCAGCAGCGTGGGTCTAGCGGGAACCTACGAGCAGTACTTC.

In DNA, the CDR3 is TGCAGCGTGGAAAGTAATGGCTACACCTTC. Its translation: CSVESNGYTF. The chain uses TRBV29-1 and TRBJ1-2, with D unclear. The ends were cut back, 6 bases at V and 6 bases at J, with 8 bases in the middle. This CDR3 comprises 10 residues. CDR1 is SQVTM, CDR2 ANQGSEA, per germline. Together with reference TRBV29-1 and TRBJ1-2, the CDR3 gives the full variable domain: SAVISQKPSRDICQRGTSLTIQCQVDSQVTMMFWYRQQPGQSLTLIATANQGSEATYESGFVIDKFPISRPNLTFSTLTVSNMSPEDSSIYLCSVESNGYTFGSGTRLTVV.

This rearrangement joins TRBV25-1 to TRBJ2-7; D may be TRBD1 or TRBD2 (5 bases each). The CDR3 is 15 amino acids. In germline, CDR1 is MGHDK, CDR2 SYGVNS. V lost 3 bases to trimming and J lost 0 bases, with 12 bases between them. This CDR3 reads CASSDPGPNSYEQYF. As DNA, the CDR3 is TGTGCCAGCAGTGACCCGGGACCGAACTCCTACGAGCAGTACTTC.

This chain uses TRBV12-3 or TRBV12-4 with TRBJ1-5; maybe TRBD1 (5 bases). Trimming stripped 3 bases from V and 5 bases from J, with 20 bases between. This CDR3 comprises 17 residues. For the CDR3, the DNA is TGTGCCAGCAGTTTCTCTGCCGCGGGGGGAGGGCATCAGCCCCAGCATTTT. As protein: CASSFSAAGGGHQPQHF.

The chain joins TRBV5-1 to TRBJ2-1; TRBD1 agrees at 10 bases. Looked up from germline, CDR1 is SGHRS and CDR2 is YFSETQ. This CDR3 contains 16 residues. The V segment lost 3 bases and the J segment 8 bases; nucleotides outside the gene matches: 11. CDR3 region: CASSWTGGTSSDEQFF. In nucleotides, the CDR3 is TGCGCCAGCAGCTGGACAGGGGGGACATCATCGGATGAGCAGTTCTTC.

This clonotype was recorded a few times. V usage is TRBV29-1 and J usage is TRBJ1-3; the match to TRBD1 covers 8 bases. Trimming took 6 bases from V and 4 from J; bases not matched to a gene: 2. The germline V gene encodes CDR1 SQVTM and CDR2 ANQGSEA. The CDR3 sequence is 12 residues long. DNA of the CDR3: TGCAGCGTCCGGACAGGGGGAAACACCATATATTTT. Protein: CSVRTGGNTIYF.

This clonotype was found a few times. V gene TRBV7-8 combines with J gene TRBJ1-5; 11 bases line up with TRBD1. CDR1 SGHVS and CDR2 FQNEAQ come from the germline V gene. The length of the CDR3 is 16 residues. With 5 bases clipped from V and 0 bases from J, the junction kept 3 bases outside the gene matches. The CDR3, as DNA: TGTGCCAGCAGCGGACAGGGGGCATATAGCAATCAGCCCCAGCATTTT. It specifies CASSGQGAYSNQPQHF. The full variable domain, in which reference TRBV7-8 and TRBJ1-5 provide the parts outside the CDR3, is GAGVSQSPRYKVAKRGQDVALRCDPISGHVSLFWYQQALGQGPEFLTYFQNEAQLDKSGLPSDRFFAERPEGSVSTLKIQRTQQEDSAVYLCASSGQGAYSNQPQHFGDGTRLSIL.

CDR3 in amino acids: CASGQYGTDTQYF. For the CDR3, the DNA is TGCGCCAGCGGACAGTACGGCACAGATACGCAGTATTTT. This sequence joins TRBV5-1 and TRBJ2-3, with D tentatively TRBD1 (6 bases). Trimming left V 7 bases short and J 1 base short, with 10 bases between. Per germline, CDR1 SGHRS and CDR2 YFSETQ. The CDR3 covers 13 residues.

This clonotype was found many times. The chain couples TRBV2 to TRBJ2-1; 7 bases fit TRBD1. J was trimmed by 7 bases and V by 5 bases; bases with no gene match: 17. The CDR3 contains 17 residues. CDR1 is SNHLY, CDR2 FYNNEI, per germline. Here the CDR3 DNA reads TGTGCCAGCAGTTCTCACCATCCAGTATTGACAGGGAATGAGCAGTTCTTC. It is translated as CASSSHHPVLTGNEQFF.

This chain's CDR3 is CAISGLDSTSEQYF. Written as DNA, the CDR3 is TGTGCCATCAGTGGTCTTGACTCGACGAGCGAGCAGTACTTC. The chain joins TRBV10-3 to TRBJ2-7; D is undetermined. The V and J ends lost 4 bases and 6 bases respectively, with 16 bases between them. The germline V gene encodes CDR1 ENHRY and CDR2 SYGVKD. This CDR3 spans 14 amino acids.

This clonotype was found many times. This chain connects TRBV20-1 to TRBJ1-5; D is unclear. Germline V gene sequence: CDR1 DFQATT, CDR2 SNEGSKA (reference sequence). This CDR3 spans 12 amino acids. The V end was cut by 1 base, the J end by 3 bases, with 4 bases between. This chain's CDR3 is CSARASNQPQHF. As DNA, the CDR3 is TGCAGTGCTAGAGCCTCCAATCAGCCCCAGCATTTT.

This clonotype was seen a few times. The chain carries TRBV5-1 and TRBJ2-1, with D perhaps being TRBD1 or TRBD2 (6 bases each). Per the germline V gene, CDR1 is SGHRS and CDR2 is YFSETQ. The V gene lost 0 bases and the J gene lost 10 bases, with 20 bases spanning the gap. The CDR3 has 16 residues. The CDR3: CASSLAGARGPREQFF. The CDR3 nucleotides are TGCGCCAGCAGCTTGGCTGGGGCCCGGGGGCCGCGCGAGCAGTTCTTC. The full variable domain, its missing parts supplied by reference TRBV5-1 and TRBJ2-1, is KAGVTQTPRYLIKTRGQQVTLSCSPISGHRSVSWYQQTPGQGLQFLFEYFSETQRNKGNFPGRFSGRQFSNSRSEMNVSTLELGDSALYLCASSLAGARGPREQFFGPGTRLTVL.

This clonotype was recorded at least ten times. The chain uses TRBV20-1 and TRBJ1-6; D is possibly TRBD1 (6 bases). CDR1 is DFQATT, CDR2 SNEGSKA, per germline (reference sequence). The V and J ends lost 3 bases and 4 bases respectively, with 19 bases between them. CDR3 length: 17 amino acids. The CDR3, as DNA: TGCAGTGCTAGGACAGGTGGGAGGGGGGAATATAATTCACCCCTCCACTTT. Translation gives CSARTGGRGEYNSPLHF.

This clonotype occurred a few times. V is TRBV20-1 and J is TRBJ2-7, with 7 bases identical to TRBD1. CDR3 length: 13 residues. Germline-derived CDR1 and CDR2 are DFQATT and SNEGSKA (reference sequence). The trim removed 3 bases at V and 1 base at J, leaving 3 bases unmatched. The CDR3 is CSARTGMSYEQYF. The DNA for the CDR3 is TGCAGTGCTAGGACAGGGATGTCCTACGAGCAGTACTTC.

The chain is built from TRBV3-1 and TRBJ1-4; the match to TRBD1 covers 10 bases. V shed 4 bases, J shed 7 bases, and the junction held 6 bases outside the gene matches. The CDR3 contains 15 residues. In germline, CDR1 is LGHDT, CDR2 YNNKEL (reference sequence). In DNA form, the CDR3 reads TGTGCCAGCAGCCGGACAGGGGGAGAAATTGAAAAACTGTTTTTT. Amino acid sequence: CASSRTGGEIEKLFF. The full variable domain, with the rest looked up from reference TRBV3-1 and TRBJ1-4, is DTAVSQTPKYLVTQMGNDKSIKCEQNLGHDTMYWYKQDSKKFLKIMFSYNNKELIINETVPNRFSPKSPDKAHLNLHINSLELGDSAVYFCASSRTGGEIEKLFFGSGTQLSVL.

This clonotype was picked up many times. CDR3 region: CSVDPPGALGNTIYF. The CDR3 bases are TGCAGCGTTGACCCCCCCGGGGCACTTGGAAACACCATATATTTT. The V and J genes are TRBV29-1 and TRBJ1-3; TRBD1 might be the D (5 bases). V was shortened by 3 bases and J by 3 bases, with 15 bases between the two germline ends. Germline assignment: CDR1 SQVTM and CDR2 ANQGSEA. The CDR3 length is 15 residues.

This chain links TRBV29-1 with TRBJ2-1; TRBD2 aligns across 9 bases. Looked up from germline, CDR1 is SQVTM and CDR2 is ANQGSEA. The J segment lost 6 bases and the V segment lost 4 bases, leaving 7 bases of the junction unmatched. The CDR3 consists of 14 residues. CDR3 DNA sequence: TGCAGCGTTGTGGTAGCGGGGGCCCTCAATGAGCAGTTCTTC. Its translation: CSVVVAGALNEQFF.

This clonotype was counted between two and nine times. CDR3 DNA: TGTGCCAGCAGTGAAGGGTCTAGCGGGAGAGGCTTGGAAGAGACCCAGTACTTC. The encoded protein is CASSEGSSGRGLEETQYF. The J gene is TRBJ2-5, the V gene TRBV2, with TRBD2 matching 10 bases. Trimming took 1 base from V and 3 from J; bases not matched to a gene: 11. There are 18 residues in the CDR3. CDR1 and CDR2 from the germline V gene are SNHLY and FYNNEI.

The V and J genes are TRBV7-7 and TRBJ2-1, with 9 bases that match TRBD2. The length of the CDR3 is 15 residues. Germline assignment: CDR1 SSHAT and CDR2 FNYEAQ (reference sequence). With 2 bases clipped from V and 9 bases from J, the junction kept 8 bases outside the gene matches. The CDR3 DNA reads as TGTGCCAGCAGCTTAATAGCGGGAGTAATAGCTGAGCAGTTCTTC. This encodes CASSLIAGVIAEQFF.

This clonotype was picked up a small number of times. V is TRBV12-3 or TRBV12-4 and J is TRBJ2-1, with a weak D call TRBD1 (6 bases). Trimming shortened V by 7 bases and J by 7 bases, and 20 bases separated the two germline ends. The CDR3 covers 15 residues. Here the CDR3 reads CASKPRGYSKNEQFF. Written as DNA, the CDR3 is TGTGCCAGCAAACCTAGGGGGTACAGTAAAAATGAGCAGTTCTTC.

This clonotype came up many times. The chain employs TRBV12-3 or TRBV12-4 and TRBJ2-1, with D perhaps matching TRBD1 or TRBD2 (5 bases each). V gave up 7 bases and J gave up 8 bases, with 12 bases separating them. The CDR3 consists of 12 residues. In DNA form, the CDR3 reads TGTGCCAGCACCGGGACGGTGGATGAGCAGTTCTTC. Protein: CASTGTVDEQFF.

This clonotype was seen only a few times. The chain couples TRBV29-1 to TRBJ1-1; possible D gene TRBD1, 5 bases. The V and J ends lost 5 bases and 0 bases respectively, with 13 bases between them. In germline, CDR1 is SQVTM, CDR2 ANQGSEA. The CDR3 has 14 amino acids. The CDR3 DNA reads TGCAGCGTTTACCCAGGGAGCATGAACACTGAAGCTTTCTTT. Translation gives CSVYPGSMNTEAFF.

The gene calls are TRBV13 and TRBJ2-7; 7 bases align to TRBD1. The CDR3 has 14 residues. Trimming cost V 5 bases and J 2 bases; bases outside gene matches: 6. Germline V gene lookup returns CDR1 PRHDT and CDR2 FYEKMQ (reference sequence). The CDR3 DNA follows: TGTGCCAGCAGCAAGAGGGGGCACACCTACGAGCAGTACGTC. It encodes CASSKRGHTYEQYV.

This clonotype was seen a handful of times. The V and J genes are TRBV21-1 and TRBJ1-2; TRBD1 reflects the table's D call only, with no check against the DNA. TRBV21-1 is reported as a pseudogene. The CDR3 contains 12 residues. The CDR3 here is CASTIGTAGYTF. Here the CDR3 DNA reads TGTGCCAGCACCATTGGGACCGCCGGCTACACCTTC.

V and J are TRBV29-1 and TRBJ2-3; tentatively, D is TRBD1 or TRBD2 (5 bases each). The CDR3 covers 12 residues. CDR1 and CDR2 (germline): SQVTM, ANQGSEA. The germline V and J ends were trimmed by 5 bases and 4 bases, with 10 bases remaining between them. The DNA of the CDR3 is TGCAGCGTTCGTCGGGGACCAGATACGCAGTATTTT. It yields the protein CSVRRGPDTQYF.

J is TRBJ1-6 and V is TRBV9; D remains unclear. CDR1 is SGDLS and CDR2 is YYNGEE in the germline V gene. The CDR3 length is 14 residues. V was pared by 0 bases and J by 7 bases, with 8 bases between. The CDR3 region is CASSVDGGNSPLHF. As DNA, the CDR3 is TGTGCCAGCAGCGTAGACGGAGGGAATTCACCCCTCCACTTT.